This T cell receptor beta chain derives from a study of shared clonotypes between healthy human individuals. Study findings and constraints: The authors expected sequencing depth to affect clonotype sharing among donors.

Using about 190 ng DNA, some 30,000 T cell genomes, the sorted-subset replicate PCRs were run. In the original analysis: ImmunoSEQ junction-only sequences lacked quality scores, so their filtering differed. Only in-frame clones appear in the TCRdb table, and some are missing; sequencing was by immunoSEQ multiplex PCR. Clone size and V and J calls were adopted from that table, with D and trimming inferred from the DNA. The data contain 2 million to 2.5 million clones, roughly 94% of them singletons. The naive CD8 subset, CD45RO-negative cells positively selected for CCR7, excluded terminally differentiated effector memory CD45RA+ cells. Donors, healthy HIV-negative adults, lacked recent acute infections or vaccinations. Germline V gene data show CDR1 as PRHDT and CDR2 as FYEKMQ (reference sequence). V lost 0 bases and J lost 2, with 5 bases in between. CDR3 length equals 13 residues. Of note for this clone: Its antigen remains unidentified. This sample includes further DNA sequences coding for the same CDR3.

The genes are TRBV13 and TRBJ2-7; D gene unclear. The clonotype originates from a man between 18 and 29 years old in good health. Sequencing input: naive CD8+ T cells sorted from blood. This CDR3 is CASSLGSTYEQYF. The CDR3 coding sequence is TGTGCCAGCAGCTTAGGCAGTACCTACGAGCAGTACTTC.